The clone carrying this T cell receptor (beta chain) was seen more than once but under ten times. The sample belongs to a study of T cell changes during pregnancy in multiple sclerosis. Some clones are missing from TCRdb's copy, which holds only in-frame ones; the method was immunoSEQ multiplex PCR. The table records around 54,000 clones, 85% to 95% of them present only once. The germline gives CDR1 MDHEN, CDR2 SYDVKM. The V segment lost 9 bases and the J segment 3 bases; nucleotides outside the gene matches: 6. The CDR3 runs 14 residues. The clonotype originates from a female donor in good health, enrolled as a control in a pregnancy study. The chain carries TRBV28 and TRBJ1-5; 9 nucleotides align to TRBD1. Sequenced material: CD4+ T cells from peripheral blood mononuclear cells, taken after pregnancy. CDR3 in DNA: TGTGCCAGTAAGACAGGGGGTACCAATCAGCCCCAGCATTTT. This codes for CASKTGGTNQPQHF.